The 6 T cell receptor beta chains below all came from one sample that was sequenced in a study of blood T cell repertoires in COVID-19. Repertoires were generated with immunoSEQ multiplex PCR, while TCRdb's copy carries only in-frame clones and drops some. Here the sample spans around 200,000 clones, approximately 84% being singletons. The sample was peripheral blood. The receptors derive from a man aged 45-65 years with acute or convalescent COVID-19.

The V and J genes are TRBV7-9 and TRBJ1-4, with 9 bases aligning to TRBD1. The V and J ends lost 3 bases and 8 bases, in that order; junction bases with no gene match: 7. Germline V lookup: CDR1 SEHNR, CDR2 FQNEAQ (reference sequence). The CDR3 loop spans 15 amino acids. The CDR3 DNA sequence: TGTGCCAGCAGCTTTGGGACAGGGTTAAGGGAAAAACTGTTTTTT. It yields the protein CASSFGTGLREKLFF.

The CDR3 reads CASFPDRAPNEKLFF. In DNA form, the CDR3 reads TGTGCCAGCTTTCCAGACAGGGCGCCTAATGAAAAACTGTTTTTT. The chain is built from TRBV18 and TRBJ1-4; 7 nucleotides match TRBD1. This CDR3 region has 15 residues. V shed 7 bases, J shed 3 bases, and the junction held 8 bases outside the gene matches. The germline V gene has CDR1 KGHSH and CDR2 LQKENI.

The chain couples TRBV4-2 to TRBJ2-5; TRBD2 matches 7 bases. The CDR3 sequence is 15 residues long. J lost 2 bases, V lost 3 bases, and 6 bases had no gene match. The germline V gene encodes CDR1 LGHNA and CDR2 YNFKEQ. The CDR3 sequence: CASSQEGLDQETQYF. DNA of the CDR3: TGTGCCAGCAGCCAGGAAGGACTAGATCAAGAGACCCAGTACTTC.

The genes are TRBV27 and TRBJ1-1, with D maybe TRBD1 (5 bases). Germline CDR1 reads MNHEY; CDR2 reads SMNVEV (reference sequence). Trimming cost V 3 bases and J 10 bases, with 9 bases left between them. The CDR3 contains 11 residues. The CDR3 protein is CASSLGGPAFF. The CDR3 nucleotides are TGTGCCAGCAGTTTGGGGGGTCCAGCTTTCTTT.

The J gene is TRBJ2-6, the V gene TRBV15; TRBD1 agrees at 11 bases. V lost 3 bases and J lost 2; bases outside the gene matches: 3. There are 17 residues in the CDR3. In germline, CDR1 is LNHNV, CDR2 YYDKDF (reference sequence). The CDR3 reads CATSRGQGDPGANVLTF. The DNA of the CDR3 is TGTGCCACCAGCAGGGGACAGGGGGATCCTGGGGCCAACGTCCTGACTTTC.

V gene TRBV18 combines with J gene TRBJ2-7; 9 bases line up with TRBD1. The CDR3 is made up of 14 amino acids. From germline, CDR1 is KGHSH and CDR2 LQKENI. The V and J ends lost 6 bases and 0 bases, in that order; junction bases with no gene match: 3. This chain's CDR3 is CASSRTGDSYEQYF. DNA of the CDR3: TGTGCCAGCTCTCGGACAGGGGACTCCTACGAGCAGTACTTC.